The TCR beta chain described here comes from a study of cytomegalovirus exposure and HLA in healthy donors (dated by TCRdb to about 2017). In the study overall: According to a later analysis, the approximately 120 validation repertoires were produced on the same platform as the approximately 600 repertoires of the first cohort. The study aimed to test whether cataloging public T cell receptors could reveal signatures of past pathogen exposure. Along with the roughly 700-subject first cohort, a separate validation cohort of over 90 different subjects was used. High-throughput TCR immunosequencing, statistical association of individual TCRs with disease status, and machine learning were combined to predict cytomegalovirus infection status. The full study reports these points: All 120 or so repertoires were used to score co-occurrence in the validation cohort in a later analysis, because that analysis had no HLA typing for the cohort. Of the cluster scores, 85% to 95% were above 0 in a later analysis, which found that TCRs clustered in the first cohort also tended to co-occur in the 120 or so validation repertoires. In vitro tests confirmed that a few of the cytomegalovirus-associated TCR beta chains recognize cytomegalovirus antigens. Most TCR sequences were seen in very few donors, while some public TCRs were found in many individuals. The study gave a list of more than 150 TCR beta chains associated with cytomegalovirus. It was suggested by the authors that the approach could potentially be generalized to other disease states and immunological phenotypes. The classifier was reported to diagnose cytomegalovirus status with high specificity and sensitivity in both the original cohort and the validation cohort.

The donors were included in the validation cohort of 120 subjects, a group kept apart from the roughly 690-subject first cohort. Preparation of the library involved the immunoSEQ multiplex PCR assay. In the source study's methods: A statistical classification framework was developed to diagnose cytomegalovirus status using the catalog of TCR beta chain sequences. TCRdb re-hosts the immuneACCESS table, in-frame sequences only. Its copies lack some clones; in the studies checked, an unresolved V gene accounts for under half of them, and the cause for the rest is not known. V, J and clone size are taken as reported in that table, and D and trimming were inferred from the DNA itself. Within this sample are 150,000 to 200,000 clones, with about four fifths of them counted one time only. Approximately 7% of the sample is taken by the ten largest. There are many counts of this clone. Its antigen is unknown. No base-level quality is on record; no much larger clone is a single base apart.

The CDR3, cysteine through phenylalanine, is 14 amino acids long. The entry retains the CDR3 DNA only, 42 bases that are in frame from base 1. CDR1 SNHLY and CDR2 FYNNEI were looked up in the germline V gene. Trimming costs V 6 bases and J 5 bases, and their ends lie 14 bases apart. The sequence derives from a man aged 18 to 29 in good health and CMV-seropositive. The chain uses TRBV2 and TRBJ2-1; the D region possibly corresponds to TRBD2 (6 bases align). The sample was PBMCs. The DNA sequence is given as TGTGCCAGCAGCCGGGACTCAACCAACAATGAGCAGTTCTTC. This codes for CASSRDSTNNEQFF.